This T cell receptor (beta chain) stems from a study of T cell repertoires in ileal Crohn's disease. The protocol was immunoSEQ multiplex PCR, while the TCRdb copy is restricted to in-frame clones and leaves out a portion. There are 16,000 or so clones in the sample; 80% occur only once, and roughly 4% lies in the top ten. Germline V gene sequence: CDR1 MDHEN, CDR2 SYDVKM. The CDR3 runs 14 residues. V was pared by 6 bases and J by 1 base, with 10 bases between. What was sequenced was ileal tissue. The chain links TRBV28 to TRBJ1-5; D unclear. This sequence originates from an adult with Crohn's disease. CDR3 loop: CASRPPGSNQPQHF. CDR3 nucleotide sequence: TGTGCCAGCAGGCCGCCGGGAAGCAATCAGCCCCAGCATTTT.